This TCR beta chain stems from a study of radiotherapy plus CTLA-4 blockade in lung cancer. Notes on the study in general: Early blood T cell clone dynamics reportedly forecast response best, with interferon-beta.

Comment on this clone: Its specificity is not known.

Method: immunoSEQ multiplex PCR; TCRdb's copy keeps in-frame clones and lacks some. This table has 25,000 to 40,000 clones, roughly three quarters appearing once. V was shortened by 0 bases and J by 6 bases, with 9 bases between the two germline ends. This CDR3 region has 14 residues. Per the germline V gene, CDR1 is MGHRA and CDR2 is YSYEKL. This specimen consisted of peripheral blood, obtained from a patient treated with radiotherapy plus ipilimumab. This receptor was identified in a human donor with non-small cell lung cancer whose response to radiotherapy plus ipilimumab could not be evaluated. The V gene is TRBV4-1, the J gene TRBJ1-5, with D unresolved. The CDR3 nucleotides are TGCGCCAGCAGCCAAGATCGCGGGATTCAGCCCCAGCATTTT. Its protein product is CASSQDRGIQPQHF.